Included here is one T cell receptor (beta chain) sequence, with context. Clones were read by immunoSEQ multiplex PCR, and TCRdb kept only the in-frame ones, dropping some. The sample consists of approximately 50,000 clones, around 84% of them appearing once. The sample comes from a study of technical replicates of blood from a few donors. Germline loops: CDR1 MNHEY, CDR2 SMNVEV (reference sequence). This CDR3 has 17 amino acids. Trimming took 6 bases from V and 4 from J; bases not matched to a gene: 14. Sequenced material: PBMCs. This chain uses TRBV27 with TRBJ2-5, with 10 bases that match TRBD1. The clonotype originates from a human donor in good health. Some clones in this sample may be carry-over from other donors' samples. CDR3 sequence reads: CASSLGPGQGSGETQYF. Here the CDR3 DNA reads TGTGCCAGCAGCCTGGGGCCGGGACAGGGGTCGGGAGAGACCCAGTACTTC.